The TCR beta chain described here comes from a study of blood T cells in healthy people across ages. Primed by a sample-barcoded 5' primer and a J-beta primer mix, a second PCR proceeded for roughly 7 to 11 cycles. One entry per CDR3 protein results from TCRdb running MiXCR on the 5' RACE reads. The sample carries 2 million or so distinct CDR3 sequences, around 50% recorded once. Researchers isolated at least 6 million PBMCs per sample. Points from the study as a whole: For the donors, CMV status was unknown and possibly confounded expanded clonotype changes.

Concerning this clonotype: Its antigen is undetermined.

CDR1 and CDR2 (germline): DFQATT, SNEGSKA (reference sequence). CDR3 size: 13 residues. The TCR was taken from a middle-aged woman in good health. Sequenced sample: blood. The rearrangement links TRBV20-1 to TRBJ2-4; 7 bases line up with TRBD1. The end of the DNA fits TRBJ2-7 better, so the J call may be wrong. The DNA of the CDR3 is TGCAGTGCAATAGGGGGCGCCTACTACGAGCAGTACTTC. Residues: CSAIGGAYYEQYF.